The source of this T cell receptor beta chain is a study of cytomegalovirus exposure and HLA in healthy donors. Study-wide results and limits: Under in vitro conditions, three CMV-associated chains were confirmed as specific for CMV antigens. CMV serostatus stood as the only immune exposure information on hand. The authors enumerated over 150 TCR beta chains as linked to cytomegalovirus. The authors excluded some V segments, including TRBV6-2 and TRBV6-3, as indistinguishable.

Details on this clone: What it binds is unknown.

PCR involved 60 Vbeta and 13 Jbeta primers. TCRdb's table, derived via immunoSEQ multiplex PCR, lists solely in-frame clones and lacks some. Of approximately 220,000 clones in the sample, roughly four fifths are singletons; the top ten hold 0.22%. Trimming took 6 bases from V and 0 from J; bases not matched to a gene: 5. There are 15 residues in the CDR3. Germline V gives CDR1 ENHRY, CDR2 SYGVKD. This receptor was identified in a girl aged 2-9 years in good health and CMV-seronegative. The chain uses TRBV10-3 and TRBJ1-3, with 7 bases fitting TRBD1. Sequencing was performed on PBMCs. This CDR3 is CAISERQGSGNTIYF. DNA for the CDR3: TGTGCCATCAGCGAGAGACAGGGCTCTGGAAACACCATATATTTT.